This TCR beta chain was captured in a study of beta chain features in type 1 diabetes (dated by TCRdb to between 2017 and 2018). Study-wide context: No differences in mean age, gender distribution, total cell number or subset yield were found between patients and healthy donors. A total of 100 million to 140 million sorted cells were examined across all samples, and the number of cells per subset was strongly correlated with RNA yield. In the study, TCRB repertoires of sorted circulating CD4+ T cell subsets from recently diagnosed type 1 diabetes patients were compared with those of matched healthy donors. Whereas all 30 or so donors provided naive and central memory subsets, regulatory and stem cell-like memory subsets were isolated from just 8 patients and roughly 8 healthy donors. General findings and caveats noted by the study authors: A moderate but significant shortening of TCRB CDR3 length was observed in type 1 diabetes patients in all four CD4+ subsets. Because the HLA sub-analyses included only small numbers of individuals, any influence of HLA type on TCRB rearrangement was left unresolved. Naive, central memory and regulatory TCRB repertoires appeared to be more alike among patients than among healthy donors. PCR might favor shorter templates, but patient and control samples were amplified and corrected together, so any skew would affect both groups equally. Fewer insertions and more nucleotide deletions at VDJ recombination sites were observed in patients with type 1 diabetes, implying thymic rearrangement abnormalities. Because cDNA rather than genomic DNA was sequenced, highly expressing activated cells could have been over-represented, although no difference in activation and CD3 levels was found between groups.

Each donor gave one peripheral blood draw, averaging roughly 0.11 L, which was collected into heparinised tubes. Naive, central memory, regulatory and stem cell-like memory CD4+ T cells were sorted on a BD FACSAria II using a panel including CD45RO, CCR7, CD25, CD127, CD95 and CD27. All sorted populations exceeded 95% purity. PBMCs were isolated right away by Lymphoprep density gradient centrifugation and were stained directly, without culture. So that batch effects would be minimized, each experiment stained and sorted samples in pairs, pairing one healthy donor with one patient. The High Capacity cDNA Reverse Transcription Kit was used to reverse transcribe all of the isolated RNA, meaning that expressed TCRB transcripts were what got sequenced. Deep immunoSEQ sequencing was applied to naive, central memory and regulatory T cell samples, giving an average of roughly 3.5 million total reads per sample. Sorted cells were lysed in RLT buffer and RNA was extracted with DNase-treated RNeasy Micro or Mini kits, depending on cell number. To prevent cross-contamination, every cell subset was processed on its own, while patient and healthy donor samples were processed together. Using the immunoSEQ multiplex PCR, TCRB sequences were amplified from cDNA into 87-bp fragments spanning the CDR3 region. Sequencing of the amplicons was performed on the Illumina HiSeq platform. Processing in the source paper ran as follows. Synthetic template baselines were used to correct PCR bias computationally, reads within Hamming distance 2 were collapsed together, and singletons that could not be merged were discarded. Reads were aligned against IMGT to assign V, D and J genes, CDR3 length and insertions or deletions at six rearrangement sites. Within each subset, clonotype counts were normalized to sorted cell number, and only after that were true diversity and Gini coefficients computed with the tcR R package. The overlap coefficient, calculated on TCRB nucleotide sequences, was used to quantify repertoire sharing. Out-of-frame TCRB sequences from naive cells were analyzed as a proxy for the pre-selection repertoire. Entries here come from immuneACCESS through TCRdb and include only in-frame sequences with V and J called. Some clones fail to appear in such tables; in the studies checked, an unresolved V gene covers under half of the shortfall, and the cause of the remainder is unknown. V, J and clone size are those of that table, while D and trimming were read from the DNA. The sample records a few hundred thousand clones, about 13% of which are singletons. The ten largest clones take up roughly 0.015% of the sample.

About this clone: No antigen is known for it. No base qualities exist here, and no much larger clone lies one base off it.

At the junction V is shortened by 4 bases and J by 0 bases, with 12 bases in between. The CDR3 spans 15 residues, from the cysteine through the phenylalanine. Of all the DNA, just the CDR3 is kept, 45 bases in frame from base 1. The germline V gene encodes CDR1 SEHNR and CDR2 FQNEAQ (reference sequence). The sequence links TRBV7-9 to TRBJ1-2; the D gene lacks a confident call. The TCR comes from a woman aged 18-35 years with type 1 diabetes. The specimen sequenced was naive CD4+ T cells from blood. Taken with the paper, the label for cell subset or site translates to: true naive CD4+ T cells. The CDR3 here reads CASSSQLGANYGYTF. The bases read TGTGCCAGCAGCTCACAATTGGGAGCTAACTATGGCTACACCTTC.